This TCR beta chain was recovered during a study of cytomegalovirus exposure and HLA in healthy donors. The PCR ran on 60 Vbeta and 13 Jbeta primers. Repertoires were generated with immunoSEQ multiplex PCR, while TCRdb's copy carries only in-frame clones and drops some. The top ten hold approximately 1.5% of the sample, which has over 100,000 clones, 66% seen once. The count of this clone is one. Sequenced: PBMCs. This TCR was sampled from a man younger than 35 in good health and CMV-seronegative.

The DNA for the CDR3 is TGTGCCAGCAGTTCTTTCGGGCCTGGAGGGACTGAAGCTTTCTTT. Its protein is CASSSFGPGGTEAFF. This sequence joins TRBV27 and TRBJ1-1; D remains ambiguous. Between the trimmed V and J ends, which lost 4 bases and 5 bases, there was a span of 17 bases. Germline assignment: CDR1 MNHEY and CDR2 SMNVEV (reference sequence). The CDR3 runs to 15 residues.